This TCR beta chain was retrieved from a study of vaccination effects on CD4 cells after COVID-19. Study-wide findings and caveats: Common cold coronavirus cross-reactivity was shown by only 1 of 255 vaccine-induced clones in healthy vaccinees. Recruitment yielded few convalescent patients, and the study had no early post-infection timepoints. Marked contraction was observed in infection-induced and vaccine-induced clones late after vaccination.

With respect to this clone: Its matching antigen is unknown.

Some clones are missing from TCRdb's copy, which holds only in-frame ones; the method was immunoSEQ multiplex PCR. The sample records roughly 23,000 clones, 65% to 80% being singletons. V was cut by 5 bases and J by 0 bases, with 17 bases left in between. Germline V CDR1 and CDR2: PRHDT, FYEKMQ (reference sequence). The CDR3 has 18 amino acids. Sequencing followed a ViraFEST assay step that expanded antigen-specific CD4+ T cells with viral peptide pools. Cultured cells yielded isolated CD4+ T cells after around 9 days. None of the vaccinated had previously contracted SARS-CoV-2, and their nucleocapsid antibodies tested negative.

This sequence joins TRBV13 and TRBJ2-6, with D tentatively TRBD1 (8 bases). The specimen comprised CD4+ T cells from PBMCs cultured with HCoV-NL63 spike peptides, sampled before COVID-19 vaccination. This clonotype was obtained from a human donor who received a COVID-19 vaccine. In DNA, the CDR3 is TGTGCCAGCAGCGACCTACAGGGGGGGGCCTCTGGGGCCAACGTCCTGACTTTC. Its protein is CASSDLQGGASGANVLTF. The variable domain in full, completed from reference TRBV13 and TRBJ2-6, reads AAGVIQSPRHLIKEKRETATLKCYPIPRHDTVYWYQQGPGQDPQFLISFYEKMQSDKGSIPDRFSAQQFSDYHSELNMSSLELGDSALYFCASSDLQGGASGANVLTFGAGSRLTVL.